Sequencing of this TCR beta chain was carried out in a study of blood T cell repertoires in COVID-19. In the study overall: Italy, Spain and the United States were the sources of the convalescent and acute COVID-19 samples. The cDNA or gDNA used as material had been derived from T cells, B-cell-depleted T cells, or PBMCs.

Across about two dozen US areas, participants ranged in age from roughly 18 to 89 years. V was clipped by 6 bases and J by 0 bases, with 11 bases between them. This CDR3 has 14 amino acids. CDR1 and CDR2 (germline): MDHEN, SYDVKM. Generated by immunoSEQ multiplex PCR, the TCRdb table keeps only in-frame clones and is missing some. This sample yields a few hundred thousand clones, of which approximately 84% are seen a single time; 2.5% to 3% belongs to the top ten. The rearrangement links TRBV28 to TRBJ1-1; D not resolved. The sequence was collected from a woman in her 30s who had recovered from COVID-19. Sequencing was done on a sample of PBMCs or T cells enriched from blood (not recorded which). The CDR3 nucleotides read TGTGCCAGCAGCTTGACACAAATGAACACTGAAGCTTTCTTT. Encoded protein: CASSLTQMNTEAFF. Full variable domain (missing parts from reference TRBV28 and TRBJ1-1): DVKVTQSSRYLVKRTGEKVFLECVQDMDHENMFWYRQDPGLGLRLIYFSYDVKMKEKGDIPEGYSVSREKKERFSLILESASTNQTSMYLCASSLTQMNTEAFFGQGTRLTVV.